This note documents a single TCR beta chain sequence. Its cognate antigen is unknown. This sample stems from a study of cytomegalovirus exposure and HLA in healthy donors. Whole-study findings and limits: The study had only CMV serostatus as immune exposure information. Presence/absence analyses took donor sequencing depth as roughly uniform. TCR beta V- and J-gene trimming was later associated with a missense DCLRE1C variant.

This CDR3 spans 15 amino acids. Germline-derived CDR1 and CDR2 are SEHNR and FQNEAQ (reference sequence). The V segment lost 5 bases and the J segment 4 bases; nucleotides outside the gene matches: 3. It was with 60 Vbeta and 13 Jbeta primers that the PCR ran. Sequencing used immunoSEQ multiplex PCR; TCRdb keeps in-frame clones, though not all of them. The sample has about 210,000 clones, 82% seen once; the top ten hold around 6%. The source is a man aged 40-50 years in good health and CMV-seropositive. Sequencing was performed on PBMCs. The genes are TRBV7-9 and TRBJ2-2; 11 nucleotides match TRBD2. DNA for the CDR3: TGTGCCAGCAGCCTGGGACTAGCGGTCACCGGGGAGCTGTTTTTT. Protein product: CASSLGLAVTGELFF.